The entry that follows covers one T cell receptor beta chain sequence. Per the authors' pipeline: Cell counts per sample came from amplifying reference gene primers. Sequenced by immunoSEQ multiplex PCR; TCRdb stores in-frame clones only, minus some. D and trimming were read from the DNA, whereas the V and J calls and clone size are those reported in that table. Of about 94,000 clones detected, about 86% appear once; the ten largest clones hold around 5.8%. This specimen comes from a study of blood T cell repertoires in COVID-19. Across the study: T cells, B-cell-depleted T cells, or PBMCs provided the cDNA or gDNA that served as material.

Germline CDR1 reads LGHDT; CDR2 reads YNNKEL (reference sequence). The length of the CDR3 is 15 residues. The V end lost 1 base, the J end lost 2 bases, and 11 bases lay between the germline ends. The J gene is TRBJ1-2, the V gene TRBV3-1 (or the pseudogene TRBV3-2); tentative D call: TRBD1 (5 bases). Source material: peripheral blood. The receptor was derived from a man in his 60s with acute or convalescent COVID-19. CDR3 protein: CASSQAGGGNYGYTF. In DNA form, the CDR3 reads TGTGCCAGCAGCCAAGCGGGGGGGGGAAACTATGGCTACACCTTC.